The next 3 T cell receptor beta chains were all read from a single sample in a study of regulatory T cells in long-lasting Graves disease. Construction of the TCR beta libraries employed iRepertoire HTBI primers in conjunction with Arm-PCR of CDR3 regions. In TCRdb, the multiplex PCR reads were re-called with MiXCR into one record per CDR3 protein. The table includes about 470,000 distinct CDR3 sequences, less than 25% detected once. Specified time point: persistent/refractory GD, antithyroid drugs over 5 years with positive TRAb. The TCR library was made from RNA extracted from PBMCs. The source was peripheral blood mononuclear cells (PBMCs), collected when the disease was refractory, from a patient treated with antithyroid drugs. These receptors all stem from a female donor with Graves disease.

A few counts support this clonotype. The chain is built from TRBV9 and TRBJ2-7, with D possibly TRBD1 on 6 matching bases. This CDR3 is 13 amino acids long. Deletions cut 5 bases from V and 7 bases from J, with 16 bases between. Germline V gene data show CDR1 as SGDLS and CDR2 as YYNGEE. CDR3 nucleotide sequence: TGTGCCAGCAGGAGGGGACAAACGGGAGAGCAGTACTTC. As protein: CASRRGQTGEQYF. The variable domain in full, completed from reference TRBV9 and TRBJ2-7, reads DSGVTQTPKHLITATGQRVTLRCSPRSGDLSVYWYQQSLDQGLQFLIQYYNGEERAKGNILERFSAQQFPDLHSELNLSSLELGDSALYFCASRRGQTGEQYFGPGTRLTVT.

There are many counts of this clonotype. V gene TRBV28 combines with J gene TRBJ1-2; a weak D match, TRBD1 (5 bases). The CDR3 has 15 amino acids. V dropped 8 bases and J dropped 6 bases, with 22 bases sitting between them. Per germline, CDR1 MDHEN and CDR2 SYDVKM. The CDR3 is CASYTLNGGSNGYTF. The CDR3 region has the DNA TGTGCCAGCTACACCCTAAACGGGGGGTCTAATGGCTACACCTTC.

J is TRBJ1-1 and V is TRBV5-1; D is possibly TRBD1 (6 bases). Germline V CDR1 and CDR2: SGHRS, YFSETQ. The CDR3 consists of 14 residues. V lost 0 bases, J lost 4 bases, and 10 bases lay in between. In DNA form, the CDR3 reads TGCGCCAGCAGCTTGGACAGGGTAGGCACTGAAGCTTTCTTT. Translation gives CASSLDRVGTEAFF.